This T cell receptor (beta chain) was found in a study of blood T cell repertoires in COVID-19. Study overall: In each case, the material was cDNA or gDNA derived from T cells, B-cell-depleted T cells, or PBMCs.

Symptom resolution, clearance, or two negative PCRs marked the recovered donors of Cohort 3. The protocol was immunoSEQ multiplex PCR, while the TCRdb copy is restricted to in-frame clones and leaves out a portion. The sample comprises a few hundred thousand clones, approximately 91% of which are singletons, and 6.5% to 9.5% rests with the top ten. The specimen was PBMCs or T cells enriched from blood (not recorded which). The TCR comes from a woman aged 60-70 years who had recovered from COVID-19.

CDR3 nucleotide sequence: TGTGCCAGCTCACCGGCAGCGGGGAGTCAAGAGACCCAGTACTTC. This gives the protein CASSPAAGSQETQYF. J is TRBJ2-5 and V is TRBV18; 7 bases are shared with TRBD2. Germline V lookup: CDR1 KGHSH, CDR2 LQKENI. There are 15 residues in the CDR3. The ends lost 3 bases at V and 2 bases at J; junction bases unmatched: 6. Based on the CDR3 plus reference TRBV18 and TRBJ2-5, the full variable domain is NAGVMQNPRHLVRRRGQEARLRCSPMKGHSHVYWYRQLPEEGLKFMVYLQKENIIDESGMPKERFSAEFPKEGPSILRIQQVVRGDSAAYFCASSPAAGSQETQYFGPGTRLLVL.